The clone carrying this T cell receptor (beta chain) showed up many times. Its antigen is unknown. The source of the sample is a study of T cell repertoires in cytomegalovirus infection. Background on the study: From public TCR beta signatures came an indication of both CMV infection and matching HLA type.

TCRdb re-derived calls from the reads in MiXCR, one entry per CDR3 protein. The table shows approximately 250,000 distinct CDR3 sequences, with roughly 9% occurring only once. The V end was cut by 2 bases, the J end by 0 bases, with 8 bases between. The CDR3 has 15 amino acids. Germline V gene sequence: CDR1 SGHTA, CDR2 FQGNSA. Overall study results and limits: HLA-C-restricted CMV clonotypes gave the most frequent clonotype in two of eight donors. CMV carriers with the relevant HLA were identified by cumulative public TCR beta family frequency.

Sequenced input: PBMCs. The V gene is TRBV7-2, the J gene TRBJ1-5; D is unclear. This clonotype was sampled from a human donor in good health (CMV status not recorded). Some clones in this sample may be carry-over from other donors' samples. The CDR3 nucleotides read TGTGCCAGCAGCTTATATGAGGGTAGCAATCAGCCCCAGCATTTT. It specifies CASSLYEGSNQPQHF.